Shown below are 27 T cell receptor beta chains from a single sample sequenced in a study of Ad26.COV2.S vaccination and SARS-CoV-2 variants. Libraries were prepared by immunoSEQ multiplex PCR; TCRdb keeps only in-frame clonotypes and omits some of them. The table has 45,000 or so clones, around 83% seen once. The source material was peripheral blood, sampled after recovery from COVID-19. The receptors were gathered from a human donor who had recovered from COVID-19.

V gene TRBV10-3 combines with J gene TRBJ1-2; possible D gene TRBD1, 6 bases. Trimming cost V 6 bases and J 6 bases, with 11 bases left between them. The CDR3 totals 12 residues. CDR1 and CDR2 (germline): ENHRY, SYGVKD. CDR3 bases: TGTGCCATCAGGGGGGACATCGATGGCTACACCTTC. Amino acid sequence: CAIRGDIDGYTF.

The chain links TRBV6-2 or TRBV6-3 to TRBJ2-4, with unresolved D. V shed 0 bases and J shed 7 bases, with 16 bases lying between them. This CDR3 is built from 16 residues. Germline V CDR1 and CDR2: MNHEY, SVGEGT. CDR3: CASSYSLGETGNIQYF. CDR3 DNA: TGTGCCAGCAGTTACTCCCTAGGTGAGACGGGCAACATTCAGTACTTC.

The chain has TRBV4-1 and TRBJ2-3; 11 bases map to TRBD2. Germline CDR1 MGHRA, CDR2 YSYEKL. The CDR3 extends over 16 amino acids. The V and J ends lost 4 bases and 1 base, in that order; junction bases with no gene match: 4. The CDR3 region is CASSLTSGGGTDTQYF. Here the CDR3 DNA reads TGCGCCAGCAGCCTTACTAGCGGGGGAGGCACAGATACGCAGTATTTT.

V and J are TRBV14 and TRBJ1-1; weak D call: TRBD1 (5 bases). V was trimmed by 5 bases and J by 11 bases, leaving 15 bases between them. The CDR3 loop spans 12 amino acids. Per germline, CDR1 SGHDN and CDR2 FVKESK. The CDR3 bases are TGTGCCAGCAGCGAGCCCGGGACCGATGCTTTCTTT. Protein product: CASSEPGTDAFF.

The V gene is TRBV19, the J gene TRBJ2-6; D tentatively fits TRBD1 or TRBD2 (5 bases each). This CDR3 is 15 amino acids long. Germline V gene sequence: CDR1 LNHDA, CDR2 SQIVND (reference sequence). V dropped 3 bases and J dropped 4 bases, with 10 bases sitting between them. The CDR3 region has the DNA TGTGCCAGTAGTATCGGGGCTAACGGGGCCAACGTCCTGACTTTC. Encoded protein: CASSIGANGANVLTF. The full variable domain, rest sourced from reference TRBV19 and TRBJ2-6, is DGGITQSPKYLFRKEGQNVTLSCEQNLNHDAMYWYRQDPGQGLRLIYYSQIVNDFQKGDIAEGYSVSREKKESFPLTVTSAQKNPTAFYLCASSIGANGANVLTFGAGSRLTVL.

The chain carries TRBV9 and TRBJ2-1, with D perhaps TRBD1 (6 bases). The V end lost 1 base, the J end lost 7 bases, and 18 bases lay between the germline ends. Germline CDR1 is SGDLS and CDR2 is YYNGEE. This CDR3 is built from 16 residues. The CDR3 loop reads CASSVTGQSLGNEQFF. For the CDR3, the DNA is TGTGCCAGCAGCGTAACCGGACAGTCCTTGGGAAATGAGCAGTTCTTC.

This clone came up once. The J gene is TRBJ1-2, the V gene TRBV10-3; 11 nucleotides line up with TRBD1. Germline V gene lookup returns CDR1 ENHRY and CDR2 SYGVKD. The CDR3 is 15 amino acids. J lost 7 bases, V lost 0 bases, and 4 bases had no gene match. CDR3 loop: CAISESQGTGGGYTF. CDR3 in DNA: TGTGCCATCAGTGAGTCGCAGGGGACAGGGGGTGGCTACACCTTC.

The rearrangement uses TRBV19 and TRBJ2-7, with 8 bases fitting TRBD1. V lost 6 bases and J lost 2; bases outside the gene matches: 3. From germline, CDR1 is LNHDA and CDR2 SQIVND (reference sequence). The CDR3 totals 13 residues. DNA of the CDR3: TGTGCCAGTAGGGACAGGGCAACCTACGAGCAGTACTTC. Its translation is CASRDRATYEQYF.

This chain connects TRBV10-3 to TRBJ1-2; D is unresolved. The V end was cut by 4 bases, the J end by 3 bases, with 6 bases between. CDR3 length: 12 amino acids. In germline, CDR1 is ENHRY, CDR2 SYGVKD. CDR3 sequence reads: CAISAPDYGYTF. The CDR3 bases are TGTGCCATCAGTGCCCCGGACTATGGCTACACCTTC.

The rearrangement links TRBV11-3 to TRBJ2-5; tentative D call: TRBD2 (6 bases). The CDR3 spans 18 residues. Between the trimmed V and J ends, which lost 4 bases and 3 bases, there was a span of 24 bases. Germline CDR1 and CDR2: SGHNT and YENEEA. CDR3 protein: CASSSGKTGSWGEETQYF. CDR3 bases: TGTGCCAGCAGCTCAGGAAAGACCGGGAGTTGGGGAGAAGAGACCCAGTACTTC.

With regard to this clone: The sample contains more than one DNA sequence encoding this CDR3. The chain joins TRBV5-1 to TRBJ2-3; no definite D call. CDR3 length: 14 residues. In germline, CDR1 is SGHRS, CDR2 YFSETQ. V was cut by 0 bases and J by 0 bases, with 5 bases left in between. CDR3 sequence reads: CASSLAGSTDTQYF. The CDR3 bases are TGCGCCAGCAGCTTGGCGGGTAGCACAGATACGCAGTATTTT.

The chain is built from TRBV5-1 and TRBJ2-3; D gene unclear. The V end lost 0 bases, the J end lost 6 bases, and 5 bases lay between the germline ends. CDR1 SGHRS and CDR2 YFSETQ come from the germline V gene. The CDR3 contains 12 residues. The CDR3 region is CASSLDLDTQYF. The CDR3 DNA reads as TGCGCCAGCAGCTTGGACCTGGATACGCAGTATTTT.

This clone was observed a single time. The rearrangement uses TRBV5-6 and TRBJ1-5, with 7 nucleotides matching TRBD1. Germline V gene sequence: CDR1 SGHDT, CDR2 YYEEEE. J was trimmed by 7 bases and V by 3 bases; bases with no gene match: 7. The CDR3 consists of 14 residues. The CDR3 spells CASSSGTVEQPQHF. The CDR3, as DNA: TGTGCCAGCAGCTCGGGGACAGTAGAACAGCCCCAGCATTTT.

This clone was observed a handful of times. The chain links TRBV6-5 to TRBJ1-2; no definite D call. Germline V gene sequence: CDR1 MNHEY, CDR2 SVGAGI. The length of the CDR3 is 12 residues. The germline V and J ends were trimmed by 11 bases and 4 bases, with 14 bases remaining between them. The CDR3 spells CAGQHGLYGYTF. The DNA of the CDR3 is TGTGCCGGCCAACACGGCCTCTATGGCTACACCTTC.

This clone was observed a single time. This chain links TRBV4-1 with TRBJ1-1; D gene uncertain. The CDR3 has 16 residues. V was clipped by 2 bases and J by 2 bases, with 15 bases between them. CDR1 MGHRA and CDR2 YSYEKL come from the germline V gene. CDR3 protein: CASSQISRYLNTEAFF. The DNA of the CDR3 is TGCGCCAGCAGCCAAATATCCCGGTACCTCAACACTGAAGCTTTCTTT.

The J gene is TRBJ1-3, the V gene TRBV7-8, with no clear D. The CDR3 is 17 residues long. V shed 1 base and J shed 0 bases, with 13 bases lying between them. The germline V gene has CDR1 SGHVS and CDR2 FQNEAQ. The CDR3 sequence is CASSLDNKLDSGNTIYF. The CDR3 DNA sequence: TGTGCCAGCAGCTTAGATAATAAACTTGACTCTGGAAACACCATATATTTT.

This sequence joins TRBV6-2 or TRBV6-3 and TRBJ1-5; TRBD1 is a possible D gene (5 bases). Trimming removed 5 bases from V and 6 bases from J, with 11 bases in between. Germline V gives CDR1 MNHEY, CDR2 SVGEGT. This CDR3 contains 13 residues. The CDR3 bases are TGTGCCAGCAGTCCGGGGGGGGGTCAGCCCCAGCATTTT. It codes for CASSPGGGQPQHF.

This clone has a single count. The chain carries TRBV14 and TRBJ1-2, with D possibly TRBD1 on 6 matching bases. The germline CDR1 and CDR2 sequences are SGHDN and FVKESK. This CDR3 is built from 14 residues. V lost 6 bases and J 7 bases, leaving 18 bases between the germline ends. The CDR3 here is CASSRLRDMSGYTF. CDR3 DNA sequence: TGTGCCAGCAGTCGGCTGAGGGACATGTCTGGCTACACCTTC.

The chain carries TRBV10-3 and TRBJ2-2, with 9 bases matching TRBD2. Per germline, CDR1 ENHRY and CDR2 SYGVKD. The CDR3 runs 13 residues. Losses at the gene ends were 6 bases for V and 6 bases for J; bases not matched to a gene: 2. In nucleotides, the CDR3 is TGTGCCATCAGCCTAGCGGGACCCGGGGAGCTGTTTTTT. It yields the protein CAISLAGPGELFF.

This chain joins TRBV5-1 and TRBJ1-2, with 10 nucleotides matching TRBD1. Germline CDR1 is SGHRS and CDR2 is YFSETQ. V was pared by 2 bases and J by 7 bases, with 8 bases of the junction left unmatched. The CDR3 consists of 15 residues. The DNA of the CDR3 is TGCGCCAGCAGCTTCGAAGGACAGGGGGAAGGTGGCTACACCTTC. Translation: CASSFEGQGEGGYTF. Supplemented by reference TRBV5-1 and TRBJ1-2, the full variable domain reads KAGVTQTPRYLIKTRGQQVTLSCSPISGHRSVSWYQQTPGQGLQFLFEYFSETQRNKGNFPGRFSGRQFSNSRSEMNVSTLELGDSALYLCASSFEGQGEGGYTFGSGTRLTVV.

The chain has TRBV11-2 and TRBJ2-1; 7 nucleotides match TRBD1. Trimming took 5 bases from V and 5 from J; bases not matched to a gene: 6. The germline V gene encodes CDR1 SGHAT and CDR2 FQNNGV. The CDR3 has 14 amino acids. The CDR3 protein is CASSAWDRDNEQFF. The CDR3, as DNA: TGTGCCAGCAGCGCTTGGGACAGAGACAATGAGCAGTTCTTC.

The chain is built from TRBV10-3 and TRBJ2-5, with D perhaps matching TRBD2 (5 bases). Trimming took off 2 bases at V and 7 bases at J, with 20 bases between the two ends. The length of the CDR3 is 16 residues. CDR1 and CDR2 from the germline V gene are ENHRY and SYGVKD. The CDR3 loop is CAISEIPTPSGGTQYF. CDR3 nucleotide sequence: TGTGCCATCAGTGAGATTCCAACGCCGTCAGGAGGGACCCAGTACTTC.

J is TRBJ1-2 and V is TRBV30; tentative D call: TRBD1 (6 bases). Between the trimmed V and J ends, which lost 3 bases and 11 bases, there was a span of 19 bases. Germline V gene sequence: CDR1 GTSNPN, CDR2 SVGIG (reference sequence). This CDR3 comprises 13 residues. Written as DNA, the CDR3 is TGTGCCTGGAGACTCTCGGGCAGGGGAATTTACACCTTC. It codes for CAWRLSGRGIYTF.

This clone has more than one count but fewer than ten. This chain connects TRBV18 to TRBJ2-6, with D perhaps TRBD1 (6 bases). Per the germline V gene, CDR1 is KGHSH and CDR2 is LQKENI. V dropped 3 bases and J dropped 0 bases, with 9 bases sitting between them. The CDR3 sequence is 16 residues long. The CDR3 here is CASSPTGSSGANVLTF. The CDR3 DNA sequence: TGTGCCAGCTCACCCACAGGGAGCTCTGGGGCCAACGTCCTGACTTTC.

The V gene is TRBV5-1, the J gene TRBJ1-4; TRBD1 is a possible D gene (5 bases). V was trimmed by 2 bases and J by 7 bases, leaving 12 bases between them. Germline-derived CDR1 and CDR2 are SGHRS and YFSETQ. This CDR3 has 14 amino acids. This chain's CDR3 is CASSFGQGAEKLFF. In DNA, the CDR3 is TGCGCCAGCAGCTTTGGGCAGGGAGCTGAAAAACTGTTTTTT.

This clone was observed a single time. A much larger clone differs by one base, so this may be a read error. The rearrangement joins TRBV13 to TRBJ1-2; 8 nucleotides align to TRBD1. CDR1 PRHDT and CDR2 FYEKMQ come from the germline V gene (reference sequence). V gave up 5 bases and J gave up 3 bases; unmatched junction bases: 20. This CDR3 is built from 19 residues. The CDR3 reads CASSGWHTSSTGAHYGYTF. In DNA, the CDR3 is TGTGCCAGCAGCGGGTGGCATACATCCTCGACAGGGGCCCACTATGGCTACACCTTC. Combining the CDR3 with reference TRBV13 and TRBJ1-2 gives the whole variable domain AAGVIQSPRHLIKEKRETATLKCYPIPRHDTVYWYQQGPGQDPQFLISFYEKMQSDKGSIPDRFSAQQFSDYHSELNMSSLELGDSALYFCASSGWHTSSTGAHYGYTFGSGTRLTVV.

The CDR3 DNA reads TGTGCCAGCAGCCGTGGACAGGGGCACGCGAACACCGGGGAGCTGTTTTTT. This sequence encodes CASSRGQGHANTGELFF. The chain joins TRBV5-4 to TRBJ2-2; 9 bases align to TRBD1. The V and J ends lost 4 bases and 0 bases, in that order; junction bases with no gene match: 7. The CDR3 has 17 amino acids. Germline CDR1 reads SGHNT; CDR2 reads YYREEE (reference sequence). Full variable domain (remainder filled in from reference TRBV5-4 and TRBJ2-2): ETGVTQSPTHLIKTRGQQVTLRCSSQSGHNTVSWYQQALGQGPQFIFQYYREEENGRGNFPPRFSGLQFPNYSSELNVNALELDDSALYLCASSRGQGHANTGELFFGEGSRLTVL.